Sequencing of this T cell receptor (beta chain) was carried out in a study of cytomegalovirus exposure and HLA in healthy donors. Study summary: Earlier results showed almost 120 million unique TCR beta sequences derived from about 179 million T cells.

Both 60 Vbeta primers and 13 Jbeta primers went into the PCR. Measured with immunoSEQ multiplex PCR; TCRdb has only the in-frame clones, and not every one. The repertoire holds about 200,000 clones, with approximately 80% as singletons. V lost 1 base and J 0 bases, leaving 19 bases between the germline ends. CDR1 is LGHNA and CDR2 is YNFKEQ in the germline V gene. The CDR3 has 18 residues. Sequencing was performed on PBMCs. This receptor was identified in a girl aged 2-10 years in good health and CMV-seronegative. The chain is built from TRBV4-2 and TRBJ2-7; TRBD2 is a possible D gene (6 bases). As DNA, the CDR3 is TGTGCCAGCAGCCAAGCCTCCGACGTCCTAGCGATCTCCTACGAGCAGTACTTC. It translates to CASSQASDVLAISYEQYF.